Presented here are 19 T cell receptor beta chains from one specimen sequenced in a study of shared clonotypes between healthy human individuals. Sequenced by immunoSEQ multiplex PCR; TCRdb stores in-frame clones only, minus some. This table holds some 2,500,000 clones, 85% to 95% found once. The sequenced sample was naive CD4+ T cells from PBMCs. Subset given: CD45RA+ positively selected. These receptors were collected from a man younger than 35 in good health. Some clones in this sample may be carry-over from other donors' samples.

The chain recombines TRBV6-6 with TRBJ2-2; D is unresolved. The CDR3 is made up of 12 amino acids. V was cut by 3 bases and J by 5 bases, with 4 bases left in between. Germline V CDR1 and CDR2: MNHNY, SVGAGI (reference sequence). The CDR3 is CASSYRTGELFF. The DNA of the CDR3 is TGTGCCAGCAGTTATCGGACCGGGGAGCTGTTTTTT.

The J gene is TRBJ1-4, the V gene TRBV28; D possibly corresponds to TRBD1 (6 bases). Germline-derived CDR1 and CDR2 are MDHEN and SYDVKM. Trimming removed 2 bases at V and 7 bases at J, with 8 bases between. CDR3 length: 13 residues. CDR3 sequence reads: CASSLGQIEKLFF. CDR3 sequence (DNA): TGTGCCAGCAGTTTAGGACAGATTGAAAAACTGTTTTTT.

The CDR3 DNA sequence: TGTGCCACCGCGGGGGACAGGGGGTCGTCTCCTACGAACACCGGGGAGCTGTTTTTT. This translates into CATAGDRGSSPTNTGELFF. The V gene is TRBV7-9, the J gene TRBJ2-2; 11 bases match TRBD1. The CDR3 has 19 residues. The trim removed 10 bases at V and 0 bases at J, leaving 16 bases unmatched. CDR1 SEHNR and CDR2 FQNEAQ come from the germline V gene (reference sequence).

The chain carries TRBV5-1 and TRBJ2-1; no definite D call. The CDR3 totals 14 residues. Germline V gene data show CDR1 as SGHRS and CDR2 as YFSETQ. Trimming took off 3 bases at V and 8 bases at J, with 15 bases between the two ends. CDR3 amino acids: CASSSADALDEQFF. The CDR3 coding sequence is TGCGCCAGCAGCTCGGCGGACGCCCTCGATGAGCAGTTCTTC.

The rearrangement joins TRBV27 to TRBJ2-7; no reliable D call. Germline CDR1 reads MNHEY; CDR2 reads SMNVEV (reference sequence). Between the trimmed V and J ends, which lost 6 bases and 4 bases, there was a span of 22 bases. The CDR3 length is 16 residues. CDR3 in amino acids: CASSPRAAERRYEQYF. The CDR3 DNA is TGTGCCAGCAGCCCTAGGGCGGCAGAGAGACGATACGAGCAGTACTTC.

Here the CDR3 reads CASSLDRVPNEKLFF. In nucleotides, the CDR3 is TGTGCCAGCTCTCTTGACAGGGTCCCTAATGAAAAACTGTTTTTT. This rearrangement joins TRBV18 to TRBJ1-4; 7 nucleotides agree with TRBD1. Trimming cost V 6 bases and J 3 bases; bases outside gene matches: 7. Germline lookup yields CDR1 KGHSH and CDR2 LQKENI. The CDR3 spans 15 residues.

The rearrangement uses TRBV27 and TRBJ2-7, with a weak D call TRBD1 (6 bases). V lost 7 bases, J lost 3 bases, and 19 bases lay in between. Germline V gene data show CDR1 as MNHEY and CDR2 as SMNVEV (reference sequence). This CDR3 contains 15 residues. CDR3 sequence: CASKSRTRDNYEQYF. DNA for the CDR3: TGTGCCAGCAAAAGCCGAACCCGGGACAACTACGAGCAGTACTTC.

This chain links TRBV19 with TRBJ2-5; D gene ambiguous. V shed 6 bases and J shed 2 bases, with 13 bases lying between them. CDR1 is LNHDA and CDR2 is SQIVND in the germline V gene (reference sequence). CDR3 size: 14 residues. The CDR3 DNA reads TGTGCCAGTAGCGGAACCATTGGTCAAGAGACCCAGTACTTC. This sequence encodes CASSGTIGQETQYF.

This clone has only a few counts. The V call is TRBV29-1, the J call TRBJ1-1; 7 nucleotides match TRBD1. The ends lost 7 bases at V and 2 bases at J; junction bases unmatched: 4. This CDR3 region has 12 residues. The germline V gene encodes CDR1 SQVTM and CDR2 ANQGSEA. The CDR3 DNA sequence: TGCAGCGCGGACAGGTACAACACTGAAGCTTTCTTT. Residues: CSADRYNTEAFF.

This chain links TRBV29-1 with TRBJ2-5; D is unresolved. This CDR3 comprises 14 residues. The germline CDR1 and CDR2 sequences are SQVTM and ANQGSEA. V was cut by 6 bases and J by 2 bases, with 16 bases left in between. DNA of the CDR3: TGCAGCGTCCCGGACCCTTATCAACAAGAGACCCAGTACTTC. Protein product: CSVPDPYQQETQYF.

Written as DNA, the CDR3 is TGTGCCAGCAGCCAGATAGCGGGGCCGGACTACGAGCAGTACTTC. This translates into CASSQIAGPDYEQYF. This sequence joins TRBV4-2 and TRBJ2-7; 8 bases align to TRBD2. Germline CDR1 and CDR2: LGHNA and YNFKEQ. The CDR3 has 15 amino acids. J gave up 3 bases and V 3 bases, and 7 bases lay outside the gene matches.

For the CDR3, the DNA is TGTGCCAGCTCTCGGGCCGGGGGCAATCAGCCCCAGCATTTT. Residues: CASSRAGGNQPQHF. The J gene is TRBJ1-5, the V gene TRBV18; no firm D call. There are 14 residues in the CDR3. From germline, CDR1 is KGHSH and CDR2 LQKENI. V dropped 6 bases and J dropped 2 bases, with 11 bases sitting between them.

V gene TRBV6-5 combines with J gene TRBJ2-3, with 8 nucleotides matching TRBD2. CDR1 is MNHEY and CDR2 is SVGAGI in the germline V gene. V dropped 8 bases and J dropped 2; count of bases not matched to a gene: 9. This CDR3 spans 15 amino acids. The CDR3 coding sequence is TGTGCCAGCGGGTACCTAGCGGGCCCCACAGATACGCAGTATTTT. Translation gives CASGYLAGPTDTQYF.

This clone was seen once. This chain joins TRBV11-3 and TRBJ2-1, with 10 bases that match TRBD1. The CDR3 sequence is 17 residues long. V was pared by 0 bases and J by 8 bases, with 10 bases of the junction left unmatched. Germline CDR1 SGHNT, CDR2 YENEEA. CDR3 region: CASSLERLGQGNHEQFF. CDR3 nucleotides: TGTGCCAGCAGCTTAGAGAGGTTGGGACAGGGGAACCATGAGCAGTTCTTC. Supplemented by reference TRBV11-3 and TRBJ2-1, the full variable domain reads EAGVVQSPRYKIIEKKQPVAFWCNPISGHNTLYWYLQNLGQGPELLIRYENEEAVDDSQLPKDRFSAERLKGVDSTLKIQPAELGDSAVYLCASSLERLGQGNHEQFFGPGTRLTVL.

The chain employs TRBV6-1 and TRBJ1-5, with D maybe TRBD1 (6 bases). CDR1 and CDR2 from the germline V gene are MNHNS and SASEGT. The length of the CDR3 is 14 residues. V was cut by 2 bases and J by 6 bases, with 11 bases left in between. CDR3 DNA: TGTGCCAGCAGTGAACGGGGGCGCGGTCAGCCCCAGCATTTT. This codes for CASSERGRGQPQHF.

This rearrangement joins TRBV5-4 to TRBJ1-4; tentative D call: TRBD1 (5 bases). Germline V gives CDR1 SGHNT, CDR2 YYREEE (reference sequence). The CDR3 has 13 residues. The V end lost 2 bases, the J end lost 8 bases, and 10 bases lay between the germline ends. The CDR3 is CASSFGWGEKLFF. As DNA, the CDR3 is TGTGCCAGCAGCTTCGGTTGGGGCGAAAAACTGTTTTTT.

This chain links TRBV6-1 with TRBJ1-1; the match to TRBD1 covers 7 bases. The trim removed 3 bases at V and 2 bases at J, leaving 9 bases unmatched. The CDR3 is 16 amino acids. Germline CDR1 MNHNS, CDR2 SASEGT. The CDR3 protein is CASSDRFRGGNTEAFF. CDR3 in DNA: TGTGCCAGCAGTGACCGGTTCAGGGGGGGTAACACTGAAGCTTTCTTT.

With respect to this clone: The same CDR3 arises from other DNA sequences in this sample as well. The chain carries TRBV9 and TRBJ2-2; D is unclear. V lost 0 bases to trimming and J lost 2 bases, with 8 bases between them. The germline gives CDR1 SGDLS, CDR2 YYNGEE. The CDR3 consists of 15 residues. This chain's CDR3 is CASSVGGRNTGELFF. Written as DNA, the CDR3 is TGTGCCAGCAGCGTAGGCGGCAGAAACACCGGGGAGCTGTTTTTT.

The chain uses TRBV9 and TRBJ2-1; 10 bases match TRBD2. CDR1 is SGDLS, CDR2 YYNGEE, per germline. The CDR3 length is 16 residues. Trimming cost V 4 bases and J 6 bases; bases outside gene matches: 10. The CDR3 DNA sequence: TGTGCCAGCAGCCCGCCACCTAGCGGGAGTGTCAATGAGCAGTTCTTC. It codes for CASSPPPSGSVNEQFF.